The T cell receptor (beta chain) under discussion was sequenced for a study of blood T cell repertoires in COVID-19 (dated by TCRdb to the early 2020s). For the wider study: Collaborator samples came from the United States, Italy and Spain and covered acute and convalescent phases of COVID-19. Nearly every sample came with metadata listing a de-identified subject ID, COVID-19 status, age in years and sex. The repertoires were released in a freely available public database intended as a resource for research on the immune response to SARS-CoV-2. Where available, HLA class I and class II types were obtained from metadata supplied by the sample provider rather than from assay-based typing. The prospective study material was composed of cDNA or gDNA derived from T cells, B-cell-depleted T cells, or PBMCs. The samples were drawn from two sources: the first 160 participants of the ongoing ImmuneRACE study, and 1,200 or so subjects contributed by 6 global collaborators. Deeply sampled blood TCRbeta repertoires from subjects exposed to, actively infected with, or recovered from COVID-19 were included in the dataset.

The CDR3 contains 13 residues, cysteine and phenylalanine counted. CDR3 DNA only is kept here, 39 bases in frame from base 1. CDR1 is given as SGHRS and CDR2 as YFSETQ, both from the germline V gene. V and J are truncated by 1 base and 4 bases respectively, leaving an intervening sequence of 9 bases. TCRbeta CDR3 regions were amplified from genomic DNA by means of the immunoSEQ Assay, a bias-controlled multiplex PCR. Per the original workflow: Within the assay, amplification of reference gene primers was used to estimate how many nucleated cells each sample contained. To quantify the absolute abundance of each unique TCRbeta CDR3 rearrangement, sequence reads were collapsed and filtered. Productive Simpson clonality was computed per sample as the square root of Simpson's diversity index over productive rearrangements. TCRdb obtained this table from immuneACCESS and retained in-frame rearrangements with V and J assigned. These tables miss some clones; where compared with another copy, unresolved V genes account for less than half of the shortfall, and the remainder is unexplained. For V, J and clone size, that table is used; D and trimming come from the DNA. The table for this sample lists roughly 150,000 clones; 84% of them were counted only once. The top ten constitute under 13% of the sample.

Whole blood was collected in K2EDTA tubes by collaborating institutions according to the institutions' own protocols. Collaborator samples were shipped for TCRbeta analysis as frozen whole blood, isolated PBMCs, or DNA extracted from either sample type. General findings and caveats noted by the study authors: Clinical and demographic metadata were provided uncurated, with the amount varying by source and participant.

This clone was counted only a few times. Its cognate antigen has yet to be identified. The record has no base qualities; no much larger clone is one base away. The sequence was collected from a man between 70 and 80 years old with active or convalescent COVID-19. Input material: peripheral blood. This chain joins TRBV5-1 to TRBJ2-7; matching of 5 bases hints at TRBD2 as the D gene. The CDR3 corresponds to CASSLFGSYEQYF. The bases are TGCGCCAGCAGCTTGTTTGGGAGTTACGAGCAGTACTTC.